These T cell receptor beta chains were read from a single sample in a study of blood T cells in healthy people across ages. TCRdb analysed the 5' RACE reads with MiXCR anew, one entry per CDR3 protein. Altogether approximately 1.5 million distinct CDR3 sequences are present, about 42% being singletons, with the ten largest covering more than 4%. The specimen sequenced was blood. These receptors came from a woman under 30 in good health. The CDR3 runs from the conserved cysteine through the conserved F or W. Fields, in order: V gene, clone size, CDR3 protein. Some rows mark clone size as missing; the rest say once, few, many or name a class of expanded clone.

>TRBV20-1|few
CSARVPRFWEKLFF
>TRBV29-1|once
CSVGAPTSYEQYF
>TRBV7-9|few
CASSFPASETQYF
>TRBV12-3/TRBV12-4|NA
CASSLSGLGGFEQYF
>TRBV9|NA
CASSSGQGASRTEAFF
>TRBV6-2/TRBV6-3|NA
CASSTGTETYEQYF
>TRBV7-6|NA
CASSLRSAPLAKNSQYF
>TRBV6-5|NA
CASSPPGRTGQFF
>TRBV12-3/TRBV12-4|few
CASSTRGNQPQHF
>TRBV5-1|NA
CASSLALLGTEAFF
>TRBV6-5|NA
CASTDSRYEQYF